This T cell receptor (beta chain) was found in a study of T cell repertoires in cytomegalovirus infection. Points from the study as a whole: Accumulated public TCR beta family frequency recognized individuals carrying CMV together with the relevant HLA.

CDR3 length: 19 residues. Per germline, CDR1 SEHNR and CDR2 FQNEAQ (reference sequence). Losses at the gene ends were 4 bases for V and 1 base for J; bases not matched to a gene: 16. About this clonotype: Its antigen is currently unknown.

One entry per CDR3 protein results from TCRdb running MiXCR on the reads. The sample includes a few hundred thousand distinct CDR3 sequences, approximately 40% seen only once; the top ten take 48%. The chain links TRBV7-9 to TRBJ1-2, with TRBD1 matching 9 bases. The TCR was taken from a human donor in good health (CMV status not recorded). Some clones in this sample may be carry-over from other donors' samples. The sequencing here drew on cultured PBMCs, taken from culture after CMV antigen stimulation. CDR3 amino acids: CASSSRGGQGVTLNYGYTF. The CDR3 DNA reads TGTGCCAGCAGCTCGCGGGGGGGACAGGGAGTAACGCTTAACTATGGCTACACCTTC.